Presented here are 4 T cell receptor beta chains from one specimen sequenced in a study of T cell responses to AZD1222 COVID-19 vaccine. Using immunoSEQ multiplex PCR, the repertoire was profiled, and TCRdb retains in-frame clones only, with some absent. Of 110,000 to 150,000 clones in the sample, roughly 90% were seen once. The source material was peripheral blood, sampled on day 0 of AZD1222 vaccination. The receptors were sampled from an adult in good health.

The chain recombines TRBV21-1 with TRBJ1-1. TRBV21-1 is recorded as a pseudogene. The CDR3 is made up of 14 amino acids. The CDR3 region is CASSTPSGGAEAFF. The DNA of the CDR3 is TGTGCCAGCAGCACTCCCTCTGGCGGCGCTGAAGCTTTCTTT.

The V gene is TRBV27, the J gene TRBJ1-5; D not resolved. Germline assignment: CDR1 MNHEY and CDR2 SMNVEV (reference sequence). This CDR3 comprises 12 residues. Trimming removed 3 bases at V and 2 bases at J, with 2 bases between. This CDR3 is CASSFRNQPQHF. The CDR3 DNA reads as TGTGCCAGCAGTTTTCGCAATCAGCCCCAGCATTTT.

The chain couples TRBV12-3 or TRBV12-4 to TRBJ1-1; D is undetermined. This CDR3 spans 11 amino acids. Trimming shortened V by 1 base and J by 6 bases, and 3 bases separated the two germline ends. Written as DNA, the CDR3 is TGTGCCAGCAGTTTAGGAGCTGAAGCTTTCTTT. This gives the protein CASSLGAEAFF.

This clone was counted once. The chain has TRBV4-3 and TRBJ1-2; D unclear. Germline V CDR1 and CDR2: LGHNA, YSLEER. The CDR3 loop spans 14 amino acids. V was trimmed by 0 bases and J by 0 bases, leaving 5 bases between them. CDR3 amino acids: CASSQDRTNYGYTF. The CDR3 region has the DNA TGCGCCAGCAGCCAAGACCGGACTAACTATGGCTACACCTTC.